This TCR beta chain is from a study of T cell repertoires in ileal Crohn's disease. Study-wide findings and caveats: Every patient over 26.8% clonality showed endoscopic recurrence. High-frequency clones were more common in sorted CD8 than CD4 cells.

Included were adult ileal or ileocolonic Crohn's patients indicated for ileocolonic resection. Here immunoSEQ multiplex PCR was the method, and the copy in TCRdb shows in-frame clones only, minus some. The data hold around 8,000 clones, with more than 60% observed a single time. This clone is large in the sample. The antigen remains undetermined. The V and J ends lost 4 bases and 4 bases, in that order; junction bases with no gene match: 6. The CDR3 length is 14 residues. The V gene's germline CDR1 is KGHSH and CDR2 LQKENI. Sequencing was done on a sample of ileal tissue. The TCR was taken from an adult with Crohn's disease. The J gene is TRBJ2-7, the V gene TRBV18; the match to TRBD1 covers 8 bases. This chain's CDR3 is CASSHGTGLYEQYF. CDR3 DNA: TGTGCCAGCTCACACGGGACAGGCTTGTACGAGCAGTACTTC.